Listed here is a single TCR beta chain. The germline gives CDR1 MGHRA, CDR2 YSYEKL. The CDR3 runs to 15 residues. Trimming shortened V by 2 bases and J by 7 bases, and 16 bases separated the two germline ends. This sample was included in a study of cytomegalovirus exposure and HLA in healthy donors. The PCR employed 60 Vbeta primers together with 13 Jbeta primers. This table comes from immunoSEQ multiplex PCR, and its TCRdb copy is limited to in-frame clones, with some not included. The profile shows tens of thousands of clones, about two thirds of them singletons. Material: PBMCs. This TCR was recovered from a woman in her 40s in good health and CMV-seropositive. The chain joins TRBV4-1 to TRBJ2-3; D is perhaps TRBD2 (5 bases). Here the CDR3 DNA reads TGCGCCAGCAGCCAAACGGGATTACCAAGTTATACGCAGTATTTT. The encoded protein is CASSQTGLPSYTQYF.